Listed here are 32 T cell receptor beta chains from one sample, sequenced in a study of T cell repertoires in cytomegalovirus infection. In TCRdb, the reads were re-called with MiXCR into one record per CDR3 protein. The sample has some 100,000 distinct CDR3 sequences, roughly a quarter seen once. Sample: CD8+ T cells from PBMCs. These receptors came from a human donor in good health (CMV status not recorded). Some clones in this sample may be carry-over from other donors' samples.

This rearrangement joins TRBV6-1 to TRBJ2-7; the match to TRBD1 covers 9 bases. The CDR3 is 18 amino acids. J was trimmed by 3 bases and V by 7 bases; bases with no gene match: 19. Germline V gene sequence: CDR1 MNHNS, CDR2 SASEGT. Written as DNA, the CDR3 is TGTGCCAGCACCAGAAGTTGGGACAGGGCGCAAACAGACTACGAGCAGTACTTC. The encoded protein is CASTRSWDRAQTDYEQYF.

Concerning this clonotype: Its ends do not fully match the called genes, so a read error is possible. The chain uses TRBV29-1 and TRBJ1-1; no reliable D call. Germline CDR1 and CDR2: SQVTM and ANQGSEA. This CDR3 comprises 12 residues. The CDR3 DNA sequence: TGCAGCGTTGAACCCTCCCGGGCACAGCAAGCCTTT. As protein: CSVEPSRAQQAF.

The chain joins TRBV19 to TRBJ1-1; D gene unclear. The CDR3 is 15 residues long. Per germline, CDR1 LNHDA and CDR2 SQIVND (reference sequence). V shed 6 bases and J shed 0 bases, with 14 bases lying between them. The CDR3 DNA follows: TGTGCCAGTAGCAGTATGTCCGGGATGAACACTGAAGCTTTCTTT. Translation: CASSSMSGMNTEAFF.

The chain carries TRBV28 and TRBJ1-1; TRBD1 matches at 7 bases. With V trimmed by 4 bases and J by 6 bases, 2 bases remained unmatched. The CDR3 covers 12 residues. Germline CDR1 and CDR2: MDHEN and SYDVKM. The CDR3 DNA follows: TGTGCCAGCAGTTCCCAGGGGGCTGAAGCTTTCTTT. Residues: CASSSQGAEAFF.

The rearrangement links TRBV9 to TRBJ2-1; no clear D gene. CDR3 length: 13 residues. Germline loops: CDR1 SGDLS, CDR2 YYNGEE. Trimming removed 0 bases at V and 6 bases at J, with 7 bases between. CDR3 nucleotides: TGTGCCAGCAGCGTAGGCAGCACCAATGAGCAGTTCTTC. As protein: CASSVGSTNEQFF.

The CDR3 spells CASSYGNWGTEAFF. Written as DNA, the CDR3 is TGTGCCAGCAGCTACGGTAATTGGGGAACTGAAGCTTTCTTT. The chain uses TRBV28 and TRBJ1-1; no definite D call. Per germline, CDR1 MDHEN and CDR2 SYDVKM. The CDR3 length is 14 residues. Trimming shortened V by 6 bases and J by 5 bases, and 16 bases separated the two germline ends.

Written as DNA, the CDR3 is TGTGCCAGCAGCGCCGCTACTGACAATGAGCAGTTCTTC. Protein: CASSAATDNEQFF. The gene calls are TRBV7-3 and TRBJ2-1, with no clear D. Germline CDR1 and CDR2: SGHTA and FQGTGA. The CDR3 totals 13 residues. V dropped 5 bases and J dropped 5 bases, with 10 bases sitting between them.

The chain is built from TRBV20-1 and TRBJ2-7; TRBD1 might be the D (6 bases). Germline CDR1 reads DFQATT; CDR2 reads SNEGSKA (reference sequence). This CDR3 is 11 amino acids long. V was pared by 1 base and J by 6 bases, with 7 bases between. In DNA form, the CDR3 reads TGCAGTGCTAGAGGGGGGCCCGAGCAGTACTTC. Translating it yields CSARGGPEQYF.

The CDR3 spells CASTAGGYGYTF. CDR3 in DNA: TGTGCCAGCACCGCAGGGGGCTATGGCTACACCTTC. The rearrangement joins TRBV12-3 or TRBV12-4 to TRBJ1-2; 7 nucleotides line up with TRBD1. The ends lost 7 bases at V and 4 bases at J; junction bases unmatched: 3. This CDR3 has 12 residues.

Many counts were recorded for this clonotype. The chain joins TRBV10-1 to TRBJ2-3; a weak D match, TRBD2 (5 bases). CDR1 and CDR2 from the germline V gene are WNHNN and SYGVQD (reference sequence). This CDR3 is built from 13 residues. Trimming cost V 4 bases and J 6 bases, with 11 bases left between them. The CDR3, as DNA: TGCGCCAGCAGTGTCCAGCGGTGGGATACGCAGTATTTT. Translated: CASSVQRWDTQYF.

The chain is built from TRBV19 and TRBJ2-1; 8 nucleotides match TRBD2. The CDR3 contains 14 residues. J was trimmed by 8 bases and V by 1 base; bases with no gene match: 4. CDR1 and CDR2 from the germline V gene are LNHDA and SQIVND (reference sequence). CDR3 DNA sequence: TGTGCCAGTAGTATAGCGGGGGGGCCTTATGAGCAGTTCTTC. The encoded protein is CASSIAGGPYEQFF.

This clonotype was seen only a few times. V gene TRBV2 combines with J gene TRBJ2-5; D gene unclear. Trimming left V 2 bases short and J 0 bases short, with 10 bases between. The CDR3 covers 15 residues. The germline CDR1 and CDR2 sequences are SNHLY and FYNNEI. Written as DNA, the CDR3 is TGTGCCAGCAGTGAAACGCGCGGCGACCAAGAGACCCAGTACTTC. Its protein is CASSETRGDQETQYF.

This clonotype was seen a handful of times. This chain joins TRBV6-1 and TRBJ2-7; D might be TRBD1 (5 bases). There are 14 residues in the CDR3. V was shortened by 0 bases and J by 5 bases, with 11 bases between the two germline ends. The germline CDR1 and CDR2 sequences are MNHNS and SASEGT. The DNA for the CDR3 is TGTGCCAGCAGTGAAGCGCTTCAAGGGGACGAGCAGTACTTC. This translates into CASSEALQGDEQYF.

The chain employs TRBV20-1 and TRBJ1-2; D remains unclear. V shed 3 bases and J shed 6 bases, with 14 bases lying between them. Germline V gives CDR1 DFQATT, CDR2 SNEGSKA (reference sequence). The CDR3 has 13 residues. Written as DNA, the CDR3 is TGCAGTGCTAGCACACCTGTACCGGATGGCTACACCTTC. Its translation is CSASTPVPDGYTF.

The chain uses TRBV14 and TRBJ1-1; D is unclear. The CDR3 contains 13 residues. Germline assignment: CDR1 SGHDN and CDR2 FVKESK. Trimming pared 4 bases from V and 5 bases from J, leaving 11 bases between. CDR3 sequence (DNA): TGTGCCAGCAGCCCGAGAGGGAGGACTGAAGCTTTCTTT. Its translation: CASSPRGRTEAFF.

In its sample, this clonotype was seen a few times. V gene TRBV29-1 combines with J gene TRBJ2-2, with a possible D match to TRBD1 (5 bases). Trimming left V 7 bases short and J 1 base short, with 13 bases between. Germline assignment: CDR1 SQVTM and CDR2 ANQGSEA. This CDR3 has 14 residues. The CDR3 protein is CSAVETGNTGELFF. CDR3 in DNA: TGCAGCGCCGTAGAAACAGGGAACACCGGGGAGCTGTTTTTT.

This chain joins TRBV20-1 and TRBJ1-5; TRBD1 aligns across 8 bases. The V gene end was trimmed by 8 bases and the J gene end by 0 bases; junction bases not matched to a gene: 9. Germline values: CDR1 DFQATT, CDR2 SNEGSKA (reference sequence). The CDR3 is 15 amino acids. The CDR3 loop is CSSLTGDFSNQPQHF. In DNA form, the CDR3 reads TGCAGTTCCTTGACAGGGGATTTTAGCAATCAGCCCCAGCATTTT.

Here the CDR3 reads CSASWGRVSYEQYF. The CDR3 nucleotides are TGCAGTGCTAGTTGGGGGAGGGTCTCCTACGAGCAGTACTTC. The V call is TRBV20-1, the J call TRBJ2-7, with TRBD2 matching over 7 bases. CDR3 length: 14 amino acids. Germline V gives CDR1 DFQATT, CDR2 SNEGSKA (reference sequence). After removal of 3 bases from V and 0 bases from J, the junction contained 5 bases not matched to a gene.

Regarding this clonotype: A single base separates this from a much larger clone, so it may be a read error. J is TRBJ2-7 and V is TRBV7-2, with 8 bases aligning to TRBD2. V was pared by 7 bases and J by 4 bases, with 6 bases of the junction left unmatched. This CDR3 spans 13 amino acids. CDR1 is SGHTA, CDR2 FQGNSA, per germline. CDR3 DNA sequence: TGTGCCAGCAATTCCAGCGGGAGTTACGAGCAGTACTTC. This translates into CASNSSGSYEQYF.

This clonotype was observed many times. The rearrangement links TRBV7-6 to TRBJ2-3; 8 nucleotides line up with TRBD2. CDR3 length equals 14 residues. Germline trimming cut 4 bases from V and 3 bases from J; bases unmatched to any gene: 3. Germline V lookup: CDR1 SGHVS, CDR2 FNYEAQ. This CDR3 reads CASSWSGSTDTQYF. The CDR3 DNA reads TGTGCCAGCAGCTGGAGCGGGAGTACAGATACGCAGTATTTT.

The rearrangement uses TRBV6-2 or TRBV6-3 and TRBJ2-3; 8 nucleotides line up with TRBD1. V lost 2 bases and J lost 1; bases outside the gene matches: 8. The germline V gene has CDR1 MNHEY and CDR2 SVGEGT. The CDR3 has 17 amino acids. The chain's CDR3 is CASSYPSDRAGTDTQYF. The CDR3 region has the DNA TGTGCCAGCAGTTACCCTTCGGACAGGGCCGGCACAGATACGCAGTATTTT.

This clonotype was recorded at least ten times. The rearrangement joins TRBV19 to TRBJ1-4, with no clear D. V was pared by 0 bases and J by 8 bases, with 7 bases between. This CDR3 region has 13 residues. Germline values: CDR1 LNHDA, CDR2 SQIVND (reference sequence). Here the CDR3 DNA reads TGTGCCAGTAGTATAGATCCCGGAGAAAAACTGTTTTTT. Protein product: CASSIDPGEKLFF.

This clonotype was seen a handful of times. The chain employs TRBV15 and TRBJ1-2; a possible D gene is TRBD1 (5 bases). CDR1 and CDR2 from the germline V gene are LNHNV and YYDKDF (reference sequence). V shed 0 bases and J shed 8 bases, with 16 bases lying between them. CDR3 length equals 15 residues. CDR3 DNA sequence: TGTGCCACCAGCAGAGAAACAGGTCCGGGTGGAGGCTACACCTTC. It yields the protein CATSRETGPGGGYTF.

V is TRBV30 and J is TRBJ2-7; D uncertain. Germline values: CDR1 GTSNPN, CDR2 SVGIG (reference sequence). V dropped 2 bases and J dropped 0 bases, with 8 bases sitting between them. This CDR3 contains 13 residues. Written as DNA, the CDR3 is TGTGCCTGGAGTCCGGTCGGCTCCTACGAGCAGTACTTC. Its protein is CAWSPVGSYEQYF.

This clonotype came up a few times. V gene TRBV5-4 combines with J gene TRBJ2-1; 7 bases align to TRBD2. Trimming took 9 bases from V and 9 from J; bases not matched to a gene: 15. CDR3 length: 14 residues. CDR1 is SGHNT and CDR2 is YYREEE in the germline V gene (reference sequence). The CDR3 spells CATLFWGGRGEQFF. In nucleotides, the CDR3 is TGTGCCACTCTATTCTGGGGGGGGAGGGGTGAGCAGTTCTTC. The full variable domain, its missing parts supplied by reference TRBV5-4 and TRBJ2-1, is ETGVTQSPTHLIKTRGQQVTLRCSSQSGHNTVSWYQQALGQGPQFIFQYYREEENGRGNFPPRFSGLQFPNYSSELNVNALELDDSALYLCATLFWGGRGEQFFGPGTRLTVL.

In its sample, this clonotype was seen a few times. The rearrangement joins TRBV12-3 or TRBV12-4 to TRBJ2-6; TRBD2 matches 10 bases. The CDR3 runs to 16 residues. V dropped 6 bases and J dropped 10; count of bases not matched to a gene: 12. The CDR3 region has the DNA TGTGCCAGCAGGGATAGCGGGGGGCTCCCCACTAACGTCCTGACTTTC. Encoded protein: CASRDSGGLPTNVLTF.

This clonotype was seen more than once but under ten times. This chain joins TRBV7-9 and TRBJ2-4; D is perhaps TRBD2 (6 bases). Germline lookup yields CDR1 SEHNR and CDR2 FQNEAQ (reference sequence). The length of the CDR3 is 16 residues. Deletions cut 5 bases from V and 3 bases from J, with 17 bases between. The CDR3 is CASSPSSGEVKNIQYF. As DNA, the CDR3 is TGTGCCAGCAGCCCATCGTCCGGGGAGGTCAAAAACATTCAGTACTTC.

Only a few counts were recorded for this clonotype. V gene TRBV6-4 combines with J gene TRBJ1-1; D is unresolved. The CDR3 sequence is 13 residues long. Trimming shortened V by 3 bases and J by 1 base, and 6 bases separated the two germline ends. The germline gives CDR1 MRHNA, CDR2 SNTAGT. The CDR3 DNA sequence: TGTGCCAGCAGTGAGACTTCGAACACTGAAGCTTTCTTT. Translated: CASSETSNTEAFF.

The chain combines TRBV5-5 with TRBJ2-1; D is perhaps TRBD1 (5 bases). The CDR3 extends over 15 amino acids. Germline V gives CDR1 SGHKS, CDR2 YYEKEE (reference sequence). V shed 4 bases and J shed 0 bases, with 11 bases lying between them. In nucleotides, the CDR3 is TGTGCCAGCAGCCTCGCAGGGAACTCCTACAATGAGCAGTTCTTC. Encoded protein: CASSLAGNSYNEQFF. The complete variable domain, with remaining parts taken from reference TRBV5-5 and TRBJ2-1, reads DAGVTQSPTHLIKTRGQQVTLRCSPISGHKSVSWYQQVLGQGPQFIFQYYEKEERGRGNFPDRFSARQFPNYSSELNVNALLLGDSALYLCASSLAGNSYNEQFFGPGTRLTVL.

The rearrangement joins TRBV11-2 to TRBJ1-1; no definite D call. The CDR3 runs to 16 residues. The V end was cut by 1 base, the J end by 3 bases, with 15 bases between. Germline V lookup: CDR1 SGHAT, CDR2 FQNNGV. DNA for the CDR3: TGTGCCAGCAGCTTAGTCGGGTCAGGCGTGGACACTGAAGCTTTCTTT. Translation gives CASSLVGSGVDTEAFF.

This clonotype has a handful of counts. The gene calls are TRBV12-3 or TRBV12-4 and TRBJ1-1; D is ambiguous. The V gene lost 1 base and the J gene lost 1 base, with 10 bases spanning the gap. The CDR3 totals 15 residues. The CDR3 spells CASSLGSSGNTEAFF. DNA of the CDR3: TGTGCCAGCAGTTTAGGTAGTAGTGGGAACACTGAAGCTTTCTTT.

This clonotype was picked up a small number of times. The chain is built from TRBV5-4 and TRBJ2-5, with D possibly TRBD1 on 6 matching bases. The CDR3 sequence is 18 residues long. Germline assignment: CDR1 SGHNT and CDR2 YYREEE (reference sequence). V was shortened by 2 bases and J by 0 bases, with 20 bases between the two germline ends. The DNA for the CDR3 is TGTGCCAGCAGCTTTCCACCAACAACCCAGGGGTACCAAGAGACCCAGTACTTC. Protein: CASSFPPTTQGYQETQYF.